The source of this T cell receptor beta chain is a study of human T cells and chemical hapten exposure. The sample holds a few counts of this clonotype. This CDR3 has 14 residues. Germline CDR1 and CDR2: SGHAT and FQDESV (reference sequence). Trimming removed 0 bases from V and 1 base from J, with 6 bases in between. It was unfractionated whole blood from which total RNA was extracted. TCRdb recomputed calls from the 5' RACE reads with MiXCR, one row per CDR3 protein. The data show some 78,000 distinct CDR3 sequences, 7% to 8% seen once. The chain uses TRBV11-1 and TRBJ1-1; D unclear. This TCR was sampled from a male donor in good health. CDR3 DNA: TGTGCCAGCAGCTTAGCAACCGGGAACACTGAAGCTTTCTTT. As protein: CASSLATGNTEAFF. Combining the CDR3 with reference TRBV11-1 and TRBJ1-1 gives the whole variable domain EAEVAQSPRYKITEKSQAVAFWCDPISGHATLYWYRQILGQGPELLVQFQDESVVDDSQLPKDRFSAERLKGVDSTLKIQPAELGDSAMYLCASSLATGNTEAFFGQGTRLTVV.